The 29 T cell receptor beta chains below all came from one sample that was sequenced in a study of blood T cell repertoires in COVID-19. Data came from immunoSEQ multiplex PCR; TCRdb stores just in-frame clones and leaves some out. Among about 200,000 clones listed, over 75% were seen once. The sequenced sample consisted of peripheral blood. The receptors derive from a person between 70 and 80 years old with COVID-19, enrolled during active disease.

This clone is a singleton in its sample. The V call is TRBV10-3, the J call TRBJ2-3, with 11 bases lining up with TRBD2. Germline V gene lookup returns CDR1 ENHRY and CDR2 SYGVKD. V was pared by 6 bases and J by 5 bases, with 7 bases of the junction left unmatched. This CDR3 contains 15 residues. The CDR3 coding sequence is TGTGCCATCAGGACTCTAGCGGGAGGAGAAGATACGCAGTATTTT. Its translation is CAIRTLAGGEDTQYF.

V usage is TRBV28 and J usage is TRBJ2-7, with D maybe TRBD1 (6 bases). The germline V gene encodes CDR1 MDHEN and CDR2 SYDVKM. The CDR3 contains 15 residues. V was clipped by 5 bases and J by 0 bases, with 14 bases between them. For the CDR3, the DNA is TGTGCCAGCAGTCCTCCAGGGGAGTCCTCCTACGAGCAGTACTTC. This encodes CASSPPGESSYEQYF. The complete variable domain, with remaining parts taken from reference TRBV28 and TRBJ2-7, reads DVKVTQSSRYLVKRTGEKVFLECVQDMDHENMFWYRQDPGLGLRLIYFSYDVKMKEKGDIPEGYSVSREKKERFSLILESASTNQTSMYLCASSPPGESSYEQYFGPGTRLTVT.

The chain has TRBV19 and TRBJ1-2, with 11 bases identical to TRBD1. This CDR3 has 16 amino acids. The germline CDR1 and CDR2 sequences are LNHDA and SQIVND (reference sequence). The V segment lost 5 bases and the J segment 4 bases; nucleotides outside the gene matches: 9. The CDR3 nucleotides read TGTGCCAGTAGTCAAGGAACCGGGACAGGGGGCTATGGCTACACCTTC. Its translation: CASSQGTGTGGYGYTF.

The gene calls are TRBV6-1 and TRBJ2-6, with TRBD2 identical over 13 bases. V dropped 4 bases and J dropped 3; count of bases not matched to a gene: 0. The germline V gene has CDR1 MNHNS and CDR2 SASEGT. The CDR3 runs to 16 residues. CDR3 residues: CASSGLAGGGANVLTF. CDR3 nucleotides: TGTGCCAGCAGTGGACTAGCGGGGGGTGGGGCCAACGTCCTGACTTTC.

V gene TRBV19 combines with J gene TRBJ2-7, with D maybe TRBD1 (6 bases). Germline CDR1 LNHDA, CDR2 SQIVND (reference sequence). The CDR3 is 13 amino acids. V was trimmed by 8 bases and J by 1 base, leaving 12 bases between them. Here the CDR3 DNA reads TGTGCCAGTGGAACGCAGGGGTCCTACGAGCAGTACTTC. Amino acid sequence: CASGTQGSYEQYF.

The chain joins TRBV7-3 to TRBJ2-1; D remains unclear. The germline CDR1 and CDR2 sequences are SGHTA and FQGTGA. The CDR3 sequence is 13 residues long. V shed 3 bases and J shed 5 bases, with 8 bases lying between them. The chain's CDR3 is CASSFSSNNEQFF. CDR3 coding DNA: TGTGCCAGCAGCTTCAGTTCAAACAATGAGCAGTTCTTC.

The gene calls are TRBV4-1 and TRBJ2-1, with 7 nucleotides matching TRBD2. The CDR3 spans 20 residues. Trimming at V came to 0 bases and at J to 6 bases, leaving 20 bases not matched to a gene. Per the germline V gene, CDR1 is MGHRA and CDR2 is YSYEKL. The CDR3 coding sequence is TGCGCCAGCAGCCAAGAAGACGGGTTTGCCGTGTCTAGCGGCCTCAATGAGCAGTTCTTC. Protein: CASSQEDGFAVSSGLNEQFF.

CDR3 nucleotides: TGTGCCAGCAGACTAGGGATGAACACTGAAGCTTTCTTT. This encodes CASRLGMNTEAFF. The chain is built from TRBV7-9 and TRBJ1-1; D unresolved. The CDR3 extends over 13 amino acids. V lost 6 bases and J lost 0, with 8 bases in between. From germline, CDR1 is SEHNR and CDR2 FQNEAQ (reference sequence).

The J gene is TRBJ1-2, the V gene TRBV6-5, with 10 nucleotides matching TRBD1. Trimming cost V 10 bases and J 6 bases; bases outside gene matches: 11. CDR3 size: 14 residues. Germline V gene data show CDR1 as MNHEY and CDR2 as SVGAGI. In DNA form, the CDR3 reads TGTGCCACGCGAGCGGGACAGGGGAACGATGGCTACACCTTC. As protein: CATRAGQGNDGYTF.

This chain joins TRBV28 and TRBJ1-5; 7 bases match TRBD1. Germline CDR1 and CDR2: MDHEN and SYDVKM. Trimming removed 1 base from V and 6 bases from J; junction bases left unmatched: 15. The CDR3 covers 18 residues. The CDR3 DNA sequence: TGTGCCAGCAGTTTATCCGGGGGTAGACAGGGTCAGGGTCAGCCCCAGCATTTT. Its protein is CASSLSGGRQGQGQPQHF. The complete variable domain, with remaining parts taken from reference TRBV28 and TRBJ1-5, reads DVKVTQSSRYLVKRTGEKVFLECVQDMDHENMFWYRQDPGLGLRLIYFSYDVKMKEKGDIPEGYSVSREKKERFSLILESASTNQTSMYLCASSLSGGRQGQGQPQHFGDGTRLSIL.

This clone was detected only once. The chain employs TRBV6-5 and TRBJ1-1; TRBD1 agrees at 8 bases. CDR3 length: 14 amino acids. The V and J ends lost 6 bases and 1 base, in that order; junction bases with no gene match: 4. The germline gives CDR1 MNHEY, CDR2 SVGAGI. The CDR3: CASRGTGANTEAFF. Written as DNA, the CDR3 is TGTGCCAGCAGGGGGACAGGAGCGAACACTGAAGCTTTCTTT.

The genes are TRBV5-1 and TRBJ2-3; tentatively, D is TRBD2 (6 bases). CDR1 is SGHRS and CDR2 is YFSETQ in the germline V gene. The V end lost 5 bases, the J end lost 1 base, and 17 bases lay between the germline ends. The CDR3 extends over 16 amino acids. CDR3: CASRGTPRAGTDTQYF. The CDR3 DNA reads TGCGCCAGCAGAGGGACTCCCCGCGCGGGCACAGATACGCAGTATTTT. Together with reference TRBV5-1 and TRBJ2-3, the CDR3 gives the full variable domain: KAGVTQTPRYLIKTRGQQVTLSCSPISGHRSVSWYQQTPGQGLQFLFEYFSETQRNKGNFPGRFSGRQFSNSRSEMNVSTLELGDSALYLCASRGTPRAGTDTQYFGPGTRLTVL.

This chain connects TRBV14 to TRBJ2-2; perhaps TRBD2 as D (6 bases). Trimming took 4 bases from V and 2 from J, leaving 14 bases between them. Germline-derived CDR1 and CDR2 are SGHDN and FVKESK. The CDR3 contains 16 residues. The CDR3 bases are TGTGCCAGCAGCCCCTCGGGACTGGCAAACACCGGGGAGCTGTTTTTT. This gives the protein CASSPSGLANTGELFF.

CDR3 region: CASSQGAGGETQYF. CDR3 nucleotide sequence: TGTGCCAGCAGCCAAGGAGCGGGAGGCGAGACCCAGTACTTC. The chain employs TRBV3-1 (or the pseudogene TRBV3-2) and TRBJ2-5, with 9 nucleotides matching TRBD2. The CDR3 has 14 residues. Losses at the gene ends were 1 base for V and 5 bases for J; bases not matched to a gene: 2. The germline V gene has CDR1 LGHDT and CDR2 YNNKEL (reference sequence).

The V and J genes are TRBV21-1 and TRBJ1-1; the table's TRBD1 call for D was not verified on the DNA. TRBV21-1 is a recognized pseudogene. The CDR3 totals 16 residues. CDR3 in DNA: TGTGCCAGCAGCACGGACAGGGGGCGAAAGGACACTGAAGCTTTCTTT. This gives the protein CASSTDRGRKDTEAFF.

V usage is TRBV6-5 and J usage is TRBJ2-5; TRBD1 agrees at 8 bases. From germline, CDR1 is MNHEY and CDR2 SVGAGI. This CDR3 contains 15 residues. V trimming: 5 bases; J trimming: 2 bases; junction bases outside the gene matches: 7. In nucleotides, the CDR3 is TGTGCCAGCAGTCAGGACAGGGCCATTCAAGAGACCCAGTACTTC. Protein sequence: CASSQDRAIQETQYF.

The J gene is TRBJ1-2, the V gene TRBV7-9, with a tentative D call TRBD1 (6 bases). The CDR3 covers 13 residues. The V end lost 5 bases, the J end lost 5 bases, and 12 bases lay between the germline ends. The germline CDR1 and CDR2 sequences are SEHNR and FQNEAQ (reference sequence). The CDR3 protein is CASSPAQGYGYTF. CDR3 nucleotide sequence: TGTGCCAGCAGCCCTGCGCAGGGGTATGGCTACACCTTC.

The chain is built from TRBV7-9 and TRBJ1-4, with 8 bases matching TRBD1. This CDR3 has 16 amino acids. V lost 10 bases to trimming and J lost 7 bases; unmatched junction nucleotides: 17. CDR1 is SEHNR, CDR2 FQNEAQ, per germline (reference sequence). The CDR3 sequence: CATDKPGQATGEKLFF. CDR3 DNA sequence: TGTGCCACCGACAAACCGGGACAGGCTACGGGTGAAAAACTGTTTTTT. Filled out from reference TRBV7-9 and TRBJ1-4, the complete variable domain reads DTGVSQNPRHKITKRGQNVTFRCDPISEHNRLYWYRQTLGQGPEFLTYFQNEAQLEKSRLLSDRFSAERPKGSFSTLEIQRTEQGDSAMYLCATDKPGQATGEKLFFGSGTQLSVL.

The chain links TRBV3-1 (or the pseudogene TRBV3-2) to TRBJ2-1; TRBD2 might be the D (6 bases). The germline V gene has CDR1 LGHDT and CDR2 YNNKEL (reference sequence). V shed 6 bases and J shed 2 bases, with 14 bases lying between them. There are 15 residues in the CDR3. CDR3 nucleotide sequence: TGTGCCAGCAGTGACCGGGAGAGGGCCTACAATGAGCAGTTCTTC. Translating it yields CASSDRERAYNEQFF.

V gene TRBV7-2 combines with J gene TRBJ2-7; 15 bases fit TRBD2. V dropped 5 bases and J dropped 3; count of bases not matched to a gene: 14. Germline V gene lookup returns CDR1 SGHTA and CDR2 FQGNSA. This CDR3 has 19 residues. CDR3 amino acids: CASSLGRTSGGATVYEQYF. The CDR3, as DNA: TGTGCCAGCAGCCTCGGTCGGACTAGCGGGGGGGCCACAGTCTACGAGCAGTACTTC.

Written as DNA, the CDR3 is TGCGCCAGCAGCCAAGTTGTCCGTGGGGAACTAGCGGCATCCAAAAACATTCAGTACTTC. Encoded protein: CASSQVVRGELAASKNIQYF. V usage is TRBV4-1 and J usage is TRBJ2-4, with 8 bases identical to TRBD2. Germline loops: CDR1 MGHRA, CDR2 YSYEKL. V shed 1 base, J shed 2 bases, and the junction held 16 bases outside the gene matches. This CDR3 comprises 20 residues.

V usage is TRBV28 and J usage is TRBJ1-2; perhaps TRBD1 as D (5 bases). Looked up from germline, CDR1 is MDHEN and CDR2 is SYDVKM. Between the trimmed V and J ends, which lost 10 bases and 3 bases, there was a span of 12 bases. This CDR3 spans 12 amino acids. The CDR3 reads CAISGEYYGYTF. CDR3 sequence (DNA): TGTGCCATCTCGGGGGAGTACTATGGCTACACCTTC.

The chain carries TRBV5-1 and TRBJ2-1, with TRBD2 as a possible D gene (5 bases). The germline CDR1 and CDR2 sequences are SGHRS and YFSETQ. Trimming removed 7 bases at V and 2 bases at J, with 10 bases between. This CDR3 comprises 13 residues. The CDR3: CASARGTYNEQFF. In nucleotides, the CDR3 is TGCGCCAGCGCTAGAGGGACCTACAATGAGCAGTTCTTC.

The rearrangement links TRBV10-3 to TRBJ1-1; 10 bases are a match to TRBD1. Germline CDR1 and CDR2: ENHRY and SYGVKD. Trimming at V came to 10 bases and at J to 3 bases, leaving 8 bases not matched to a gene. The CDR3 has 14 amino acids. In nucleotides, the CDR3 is TGTGCCACCTCAGGCGGGACAGGGGACACTGAAGCTTTCTTT. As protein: CATSGGTGDTEAFF.

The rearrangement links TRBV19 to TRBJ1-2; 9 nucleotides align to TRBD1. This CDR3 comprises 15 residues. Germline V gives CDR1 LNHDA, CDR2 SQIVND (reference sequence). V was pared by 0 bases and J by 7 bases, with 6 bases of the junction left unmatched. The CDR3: CASSIDQQGATGYTF. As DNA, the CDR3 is TGTGCCAGTAGTATAGACCAACAGGGGGCTACTGGCTACACCTTC.

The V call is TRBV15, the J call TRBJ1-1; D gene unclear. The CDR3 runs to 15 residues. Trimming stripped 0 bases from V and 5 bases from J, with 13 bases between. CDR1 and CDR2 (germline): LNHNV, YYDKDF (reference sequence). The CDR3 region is CATSRDITTGTEAFF. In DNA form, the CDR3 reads TGTGCCACCAGCAGAGATATCACAACCGGGACTGAAGCTTTCTTT.

The CDR3 DNA follows: TGTGCCAGCAGCTCCCTAGCGGGAGTGCCAAACAATGAGCAGTTCTTC. Protein: CASSSLAGVPNNEQFF. The chain is built from TRBV7-8 and TRBJ2-1; 10 bases match TRBD2. The CDR3 spans 16 residues. Germline assignment: CDR1 SGHVS and CDR2 FQNEAQ. J was trimmed by 5 bases and V by 4 bases; bases with no gene match: 8.

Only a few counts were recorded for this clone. The CDR3 nucleotides read TGTGCCAGCAAAATGACAGGGGATTATAGCAATCAGCCCCAGCATTTT. Amino acids: CASKMTGDYSNQPQHF. V gene TRBV28 combines with J gene TRBJ1-5, with 8 bases lining up with TRBD1. Trimming took 7 bases from V and 0 from J; bases not matched to a gene: 8. Germline lookup yields CDR1 MDHEN and CDR2 SYDVKM. The CDR3 runs to 16 residues.

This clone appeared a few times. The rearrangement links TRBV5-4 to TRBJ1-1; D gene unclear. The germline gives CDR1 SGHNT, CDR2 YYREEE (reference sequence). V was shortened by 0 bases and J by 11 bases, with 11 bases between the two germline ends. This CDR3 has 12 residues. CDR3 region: CASSLDGRGAFF. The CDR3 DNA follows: TGTGCCAGCAGCTTGGACGGCCGCGGGGCTTTCTTT.